This T cell receptor (beta chain) was sequenced in a study of T cell repertoires in cytomegalovirus infection. The overall study: CMV epitopes used comprised recently identified HLA-C-restricted ones and well-studied HLA-B-restricted ones.

TCRdb re-called the reads through MiXCR, storing one row per CDR3 protein. The sample includes about 480,000 distinct CDR3 sequences, 25% to 35% of them seen just once. Per germline, CDR1 SQVTM and CDR2 ANQGSEA. The CDR3 is made up of 15 amino acids. V lost 3 bases to trimming and J lost 7 bases; unmatched junction nucleotides: 9. On this clonotype: Its specificity is not known.

This clonotype originated in a human donor in good health (CMV status not recorded). Some clones in this sample may be carry-over from other donors' samples. The sample consisted of cultured PBMCs, taken from culture after CMV antigen stimulation. The chain links TRBV29-1 to TRBJ2-1; 10 bases line up with TRBD2. The CDR3 DNA reads as TGCAGCGTTGAGATTGGGCTAGCGGGAGTAAATGAGCAGTTCTTC. Its translation is CSVEIGLAGVNEQFF.